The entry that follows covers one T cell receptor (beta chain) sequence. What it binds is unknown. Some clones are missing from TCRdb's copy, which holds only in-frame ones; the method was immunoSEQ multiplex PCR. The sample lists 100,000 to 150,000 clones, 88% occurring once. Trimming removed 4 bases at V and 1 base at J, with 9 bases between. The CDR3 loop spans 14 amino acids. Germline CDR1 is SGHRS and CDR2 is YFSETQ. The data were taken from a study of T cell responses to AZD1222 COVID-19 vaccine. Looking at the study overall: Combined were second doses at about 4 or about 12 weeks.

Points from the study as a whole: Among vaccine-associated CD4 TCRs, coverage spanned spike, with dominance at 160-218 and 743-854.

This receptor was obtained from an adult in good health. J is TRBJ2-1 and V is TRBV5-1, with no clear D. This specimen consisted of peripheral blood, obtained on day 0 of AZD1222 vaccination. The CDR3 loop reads CASSLMTSYNEQFF. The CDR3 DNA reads TGCGCCAGCAGCCTGATGACGTCCTACAATGAGCAGTTCTTC.